This T cell receptor beta chain originates from a study of siplizumab effects on memory and regulatory T cells. General study points: Roughly 80-95% of proliferating CD4+ or CD8+ clones defied assignment to a naive or memory phenotype. Unstimulated subsets accounted for the mapping of only a minor share of the clones that were alloreactive.

Germline V gene lookup returns CDR1 MNHNS and CDR2 SASEGT. CDR3 length equals 15 residues. The trim removed 2 bases at V and 0 bases at J, leaving 3 bases unmatched. Assay used: immunoSEQ multiplex PCR; TCRdb lists only in-frame clones, some missing. The table lists some 110,000 clones, about 93% of them singletons. Comments on this clone: Its antigen is unidentified.

The chain combines TRBV6-1 with TRBJ2-5, with 7 bases that match TRBD1. The source is a human donor in good health. The specimen was Tregs sorted from blood. The CDR3 here is CASSEPRGYQETQYF. The CDR3 DNA is TGTGCCAGCAGTGAACCCAGGGGGTACCAAGAGACCCAGTACTTC.